One sample yielded the 24 T cell receptor beta chains listed below, sequenced in a study of blood T cell repertoires in COVID-19. Assay used: immunoSEQ multiplex PCR; TCRdb lists only in-frame clones, some missing. The sample contains approximately 70,000 clones, around nine tenths of which appear only once. What was sequenced was peripheral blood. The source of these receptors is a woman aged 50 to 60 with COVID-19, enrolled during active disease.

V and J are TRBV10-3 and TRBJ1-2, with TRBD1 matching 8 bases. With 7 bases clipped from V and 8 bases from J, the junction kept 9 bases outside the gene matches. CDR1 is ENHRY and CDR2 is SYGVKD in the germline V gene. This CDR3 has 13 amino acids. For the CDR3, the DNA is TGTGCCATCAACCCCGACAGGGGTGGCGGCTACACCTTC. Translation: CAINPDRGGGYTF.

The chain is built from TRBV28 and TRBJ2-3; TRBD2 agrees at 12 bases. The CDR3 has 16 residues. V was pared by 6 bases and J by 8 bases, with 12 bases of the junction left unmatched. The V gene's germline CDR1 is MDHEN and CDR2 SYDVKM. The CDR3 DNA reads TGTGCCAGCAGACTTTCTAGCGGGAGGGCTCTGTTTACGCAGTATTTT. Translation: CASRLSSGRALFTQYF.

The gene calls are TRBV28 and TRBJ2-5; no clear D gene. Germline V CDR1 and CDR2: MDHEN, SYDVKM. V lost 6 bases and J lost 0, with 17 bases in between. The CDR3 covers 16 residues. CDR3 loop: CASSLPSAGYQETQYF. The CDR3 coding sequence is TGTGCCAGCAGCCTGCCCTCTGCAGGATACCAAGAGACCCAGTACTTC.

In DNA, the CDR3 is TGTGCCAGCAGCCCATGGGGGACACGGCAGCCCCAGCATTTT. Translated, it gives CASSPWGTRQPQHF. The V gene is TRBV5-6, the J gene TRBJ1-5, with D possibly matching TRBD1 (6 bases). Germline V gene data show CDR1 as SGHDT and CDR2 as YYEEEE. This CDR3 has 14 amino acids. V shed 4 bases and J shed 7 bases, with 15 bases lying between them. Full variable domain (remainder filled in from reference TRBV5-6 and TRBJ1-5): DAGVTQSPTHLIKTRGQQVTLRCSPKSGHDTVSWYQQALGQGPQFIFQYYEEEERQRGNFPDRFSGHQFPNYSSELNVNALLLGDSALYLCASSPWGTRQPQHFGDGTRLSIL.

The chain combines TRBV6-5 with TRBJ1-6, with D uncertain. The CDR3 has 14 residues. Germline CDR1 reads MNHEY; CDR2 reads SVGAGI. Trimming left V 5 bases short and J 5 bases short, with 10 bases between. CDR3 sequence: CASSSGNHNSPLHF. The CDR3 coding sequence is TGTGCCAGCAGTAGCGGGAACCATAATTCACCCCTCCACTTT.

The V gene is TRBV14, the J gene TRBJ1-4, with D perhaps TRBD1 (6 bases). Trimming pared 1 base from V and 5 bases from J, leaving 8 bases between. CDR1 is SGHDN and CDR2 is FVKESK in the germline V gene. There are 14 residues in the CDR3. This CDR3 is CASSQVGGNEKLFF. As DNA, the CDR3 is TGTGCCAGCAGCCAAGTAGGGGGAAATGAAAAACTGTTTTTT.

The chain links TRBV10-1 to TRBJ2-3, with 10 nucleotides matching TRBD2. CDR3 size: 16 residues. V gave up 10 bases and J gave up 2 bases; unmatched junction bases: 12. Per the germline V gene, CDR1 is WNHNN and CDR2 is SYGVQD (reference sequence). CDR3 DNA sequence: TGCGCCATTAGGGGGGGGACTAGCGCGAACACAGATACGCAGTATTTT. Translating it yields CAIRGGTSANTDTQYF.

CDR3 nucleotides: TGTGCCAGCAGTTTACCAGGGGGAAACACCATATATTTT. Translating gives CASSLPGGNTIYF. The rearrangement links TRBV27 to TRBJ1-3, with a possible D match to TRBD1 (5 bases). Germline V gene sequence: CDR1 MNHEY, CDR2 SMNVEV (reference sequence). The CDR3 consists of 13 residues. V gave up 2 bases and J gave up 4 bases, with 6 bases separating them.

The chain links TRBV2 to TRBJ2-2, with 8 nucleotides matching TRBD1. CDR1 and CDR2 from the germline V gene are SNHLY and FYNNEI. The CDR3 totals 16 residues. Trimming at V came to 6 bases and at J to 5 bases, leaving 11 bases not matched to a gene. The CDR3 DNA reads TGTGCCAGCAGGGAGGACAGGGCGATTTTTACCGGGGAGCTGTTTTTT. Translated: CASREDRAIFTGELFF.

CDR3 region: CASSYEEKLFF. CDR3 DNA: TGTGCCAGCAGTTACGAGGAAAAACTGTTTTTT. This chain connects TRBV6-5 to TRBJ1-4, with D unresolved. The ends were cut back, 2 bases at V and 8 bases at J, with 3 bases in the middle. The CDR3 has 11 amino acids. Germline loops: CDR1 MNHEY, CDR2 SVGAGI.

The chain carries TRBV10-3 and TRBJ2-5, with TRBD2 matching over 13 bases. V shed 9 bases, J shed 3 bases, and the junction held 4 bases outside the gene matches. Germline V gene lookup returns CDR1 ENHRY and CDR2 SYGVKD. This CDR3 is 14 amino acids long. This CDR3 is CAMRGTSGEETQYF. In DNA form, the CDR3 reads TGTGCCATGAGGGGGACTAGCGGGGAAGAGACCCAGTACTTC.

The rearrangement joins TRBV24-1 to TRBJ2-1; the D is unclear. Looked up from germline, CDR1 is KGHDR and CDR2 is SFDVKD. The CDR3 consists of 16 residues. The V end lost 5 bases, the J end lost 0 bases, and 13 bases lay between the germline ends. Written as DNA, the CDR3 is TGTGCCACCAGTGGCAGGTCTCAGGCCTCCTACAATGAGCAGTTCTTC. This codes for CATSGRSQASYNEQFF.

This sequence joins TRBV19 and TRBJ1-5; no firm D call. CDR3 length equals 15 residues. V was shortened by 4 bases and J by 0 bases, with 10 bases between the two germline ends. Germline V gene data show CDR1 as LNHDA and CDR2 as SQIVND (reference sequence). The CDR3 is CASSTLGSSNQPQHF. CDR3 DNA: TGTGCCAGTAGTACATTGGGGAGTAGCAATCAGCCCCAGCATTTT.

The V call is TRBV27, the J call TRBJ2-7, with D tentatively TRBD1 (5 bases). This CDR3 has 15 residues. Trimming left V 5 bases short and J 1 base short, with 15 bases between. The V gene's germline CDR1 is MNHEY and CDR2 SMNVEV (reference sequence). The CDR3 DNA follows: TGTGCCAGCAGTCGCGTAGGGGCACGTTCCTACGAGCAGTACTTC. Its protein product is CASSRVGARSYEQYF.

The chain is built from TRBV19 and TRBJ1-5; D is unclear. Looked up from germline, CDR1 is LNHDA and CDR2 is SQIVND (reference sequence). V shed 9 bases and J shed 7 bases, with 22 bases lying between them. The CDR3 totals 15 residues. As DNA, the CDR3 is TGTGCCAGGACCCCCAATACCAAGCCTAGGCAGCCCCAGCATTTT. Protein sequence: CARTPNTKPRQPQHF.

J is TRBJ1-5 and V is TRBV2; D is uncertain. Looked up from germline, CDR1 is SNHLY and CDR2 is FYNNEI. Trimming took 3 bases from V and 6 from J, leaving 12 bases between them. The CDR3 runs to 14 residues. The CDR3 DNA reads as TGTGCCAGCAGTGATGGTTTCCTAACTCAGCCCCAGCATTTT. Protein product: CASSDGFLTQPQHF.

The chain combines TRBV12-5 with TRBJ2-1; 7 positions agree with TRBD1. Germline values: CDR1 LGHNT, CDR2 FRNRAP. With 5 bases clipped from V and 3 bases from J, the junction kept 7 bases outside the gene matches. CDR3 length: 15 amino acids. In nucleotides, the CDR3 is TGTGCTAGTGGTCCCGGTCAGGGGGTCTACAATGAGCAGTTCTTC. Its protein is CASGPGQGVYNEQFF.

This clone has just one count. The chain combines TRBV12-3 or TRBV12-4 with TRBJ2-1; D gene ambiguous. This CDR3 comprises 10 residues. V was trimmed by 4 bases and J by 11 bases, leaving 6 bases between them. This CDR3 is CASSSTQQFF. CDR3 bases: TGTGCCAGCAGTTCCACACAGCAGTTCTTC.

V usage is TRBV19 and J usage is TRBJ1-5; D unclear. The CDR3 has 15 residues. With 5 bases removed from V and 6 bases from J, the gap between germline ends came to 17 bases. Germline V gives CDR1 LNHDA, CDR2 SQIVND (reference sequence). CDR3 bases: TGTGCCAGTAGTCCCCAGTCCCTCACCAGTCAGCCCCAGCATTTT. Residues: CASSPQSLTSQPQHF. Looking up the rest from reference TRBV19 and TRBJ1-5 gives the full variable domain: DGGITQSPKYLFRKEGQNVTLSCEQNLNHDAMYWYRQDPGQGLRLIYYSQIVNDFQKGDIAEGYSVSREKKESFPLTVTSAQKNPTAFYLCASSPQSLTSQPQHFGDGTRLSIL.

CDR3 DNA: TGCGCCAGCAGGACAGACAGGGTGGTTGGGGAGCAGTACTTC. Translated: CASRTDRVVGEQYF. This rearrangement joins TRBV5-1 to TRBJ2-7; TRBD1 aligns across 7 bases. The CDR3 is 14 residues long. Germline V gene data show CDR1 as SGHRS and CDR2 as YFSETQ. The J segment lost 7 bases and the V segment lost 5 bases, leaving 12 bases of the junction unmatched.

As DNA, the CDR3 is TGTGCCAGTAGCTCACGGGACACCAATGAGCAGTTCTTC. It encodes CASSSRDTNEQFF. The chain carries TRBV19 and TRBJ2-1; possibly TRBD1 for D (6 bases). The CDR3 contains 13 residues. Germline-derived CDR1 and CDR2 are LNHDA and SQIVND (reference sequence). Trimming took off 6 bases at V and 6 bases at J, with 12 bases between the two ends.

The chain has TRBV10-3 and TRBJ2-7, with D unresolved. This CDR3 is 16 amino acids long. Germline values: CDR1 ENHRY, CDR2 SYGVKD. Trimming stripped 9 bases from V and 2 bases from J, with 23 bases between. The CDR3 loop is CAISQNSVGEAYEQYF. The CDR3 DNA is TGTGCCATTTCGCAGAATTCGGTCGGTGAGGCCTACGAGCAGTACTTC.

The chain recombines TRBV2 with TRBJ2-1, with D unresolved. Germline loops: CDR1 SNHLY, CDR2 FYNNEI. Trimming took off 7 bases at V and 7 bases at J, with 5 bases between the two ends. The length of the CDR3 is 10 residues. DNA for the CDR3: TGTGCCAGCACGCGGAATGAGCAGTTCTTC. Translation: CASTRNEQFF. The entire variable domain, with the rest obtained from reference TRBV2 and TRBJ2-1, is as follows: EPEVTQTPSHQVTQMGQEVILRCVPISNHLYFYWYRQILGQKVEFLVSFYNNEISEKSEIFDDQFSVERPDGSNFTLKIRSTKLEDSAMYFCASTRNEQFFGPGTRLTVL.

The rearrangement links TRBV5-1 to TRBJ2-7; D may be TRBD1 (5 bases). Trimming took off 2 bases at V and 2 bases at J, with 11 bases between the two ends. CDR1 is SGHRS, CDR2 YFSETQ, per germline. This CDR3 contains 14 residues. CDR3 region: CASSLLQGTYEQYF. In DNA form, the CDR3 reads TGCGCCAGCAGCTTACTCCAGGGAACCTACGAGCAGTACTTC.